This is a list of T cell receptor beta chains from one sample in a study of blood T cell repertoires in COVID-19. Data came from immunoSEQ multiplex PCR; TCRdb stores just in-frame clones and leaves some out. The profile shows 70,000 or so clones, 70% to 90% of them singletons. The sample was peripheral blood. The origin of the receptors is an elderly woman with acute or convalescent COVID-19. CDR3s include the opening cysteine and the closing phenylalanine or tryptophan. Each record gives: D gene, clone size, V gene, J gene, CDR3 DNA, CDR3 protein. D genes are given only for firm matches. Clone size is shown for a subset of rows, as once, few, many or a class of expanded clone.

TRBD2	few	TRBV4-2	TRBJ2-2	TGTGCCAGCAGCAAAGGTCGCGGGGGAGCTGCCGGGGAGCTGTTTTTT	CASSKGRGGAAGELFF
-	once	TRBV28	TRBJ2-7	TGTGCCAGCAGTTGTCATCACTGCTACGAGCAGTACTTC	CASSCHHCYEQYF
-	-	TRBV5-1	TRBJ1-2	TGCGCCAGCAGCTTGGGAGGCGGCGGCGATTATGGCTACACCTTC	CASSLGGGGDYGYTF
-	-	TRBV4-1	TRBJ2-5	TGCGCCAGCAGCCAAGCAGGGACAAGCGGAGAGACCCAGTACTTC	CASSQAGTSGETQYF
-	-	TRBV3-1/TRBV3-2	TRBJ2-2	TGTGCCAGCACCTCCTCGGGCACCGGGGAGCTGTTTTTT	CASTSSGTGELFF
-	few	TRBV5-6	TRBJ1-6	TGTGCCAGCAGCTTGTCCCCACAGGTGAATTCACCCCTCCACTTT	CASSLSPQVNSPLHF
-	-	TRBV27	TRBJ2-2	TGTGCCAGCAGCTCCCTCGGGGAGCTGTTTTTT	CASSSLGELFF
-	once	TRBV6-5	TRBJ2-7	TGTGCCAGCAGTTTAGAGGTGAGCAACGAGCAGTACTTC	CASSLEVSNEQYF
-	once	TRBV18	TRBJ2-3	TGTGCCAGCTCACCTGGACAGCCAGATACGCAGTATTTT	CASSPGQPDTQYF
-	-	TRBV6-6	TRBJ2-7	TGTGCCAGCACCTGGAGTAGCTCCTACGAGCAGTACTTC	CASTWSSSYEQYF
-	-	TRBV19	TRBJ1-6	TGTGCCAGTAGTAAACCCCTGCGACAGGCAAATTCACCCCTCCACTTT	CASSKPLRQANSPLHF
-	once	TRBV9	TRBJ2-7	TGTGCCAGCAGCGTAGAAACAGGTCCCTACGAGCAGTACTTC	CASSVETGPYEQYF
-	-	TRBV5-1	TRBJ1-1	TGCGCCAGCAGCTCCATGTCAGGGCTGAACACTGAAGCTTTCTTT	CASSSMSGLNTEAFF
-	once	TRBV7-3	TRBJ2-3	TGTGCCAGCAGCCGAGGGGACAACACAGATACGCAGTATTTT	CASSRGDNTDTQYF
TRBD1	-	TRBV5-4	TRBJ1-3	TGTGCCAGCAGCTCCGCGGACAGGGCCAACACCATATATTTT	CASSSADRANTIYF
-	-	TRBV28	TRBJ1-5	TGTGCCAGCAGTTTAGCCACAAATCAGCCCCAGCATTTT	CASSLATNQPQHF
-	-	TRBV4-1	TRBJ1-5	TGCGCCAGCAGCCAAGGACAGGCAAATCAGCCCCAGCATTTT	CASSQGQANQPQHF
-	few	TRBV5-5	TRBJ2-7	TGTGCCAGCAGCCATTACGAGCAGTACTTC	CASSHYEQYF
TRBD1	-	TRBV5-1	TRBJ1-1	TGCGCCAGCAGCCCGAATCCGGGACAGGGGTCTGAAGCTTTCTTT	CASSPNPGQGSEAFF
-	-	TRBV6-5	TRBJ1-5	TGTGCCAGCAGTTACTCGGGCGCAAGCAATCAGCCCCAGCATTTT	CASSYSGASNQPQHF
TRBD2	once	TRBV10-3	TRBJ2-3	TGTGCCATCAGACCAGCGGGAATCACAGATACGCAGTATTTT	CAIRPAGITDTQYF
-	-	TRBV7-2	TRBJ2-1	TGTGCCAGCAGCTTATTGTGGCTGGGGGCAGGGGAGCAGTTCTTC	CASSLLWLGAGEQFF
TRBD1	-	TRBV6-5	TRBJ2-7	TGTGCCAGCAGTCCGATACAGGGGGCTAGCTACGAGCAGTACTTC	CASSPIQGASYEQYF
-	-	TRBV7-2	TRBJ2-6	TGTGCCAGCAGCATGAGCTCTGGGGCCAACGTCCTGACTTTC	CASSMSSGANVLTF
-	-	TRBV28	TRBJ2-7	TGTGCCAGCAGTTTATCCACCTACGAGCAGTACTTC	CASSLSTYEQYF
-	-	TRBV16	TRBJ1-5	TGTGCCAGCAGCCAAGTGGAAGGGGGCAATCAGCCCCAGCATTTT	CASSQVEGGNQPQHF
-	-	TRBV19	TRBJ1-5	TGTGCCAGTAGTTTGGCAGTCGTCCAACAGCCCCAGCATTTT	CASSLAVVQQPQHF
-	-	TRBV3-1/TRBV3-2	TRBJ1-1	TGTGCCAGCAGCCACATGGGGGGCACTGAAGCTTTCTTT	CASSHMGGTEAFF
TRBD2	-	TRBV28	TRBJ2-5	TGTGCCAGCAGTTTATTTCCTAGCGGGAGTGGGGTCCAAGAGACCCAGTACTTC	CASSLFPSGSGVQETQYF
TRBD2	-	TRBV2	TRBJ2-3	TGTGCCAGCAGTAGCGGGGGGATAGATACGCAGTATTTT	CASSSGGIDTQYF
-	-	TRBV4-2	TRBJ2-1	TGTGCCAGCAGCCAAGATCTGGAGAACGAGCAGTTCTTC	CASSQDLENEQFF
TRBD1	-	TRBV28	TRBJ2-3	TGTGCCAGCAGTTTGACAGGGGGTTTAGATACGCAGTATTTT	CASSLTGGLDTQYF
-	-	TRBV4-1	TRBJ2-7	TGCGCCAGCAGCCAAGATCTGCCCCCCCCGGGAATCTACGAGCAGTACTTC	CASSQDLPPPGIYEQYF
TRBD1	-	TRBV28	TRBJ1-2	TGTGCCAGCAGTTTAGACCCCGTGACAGGGCCGAATGGCTACACCTTC	CASSLDPVTGPNGYTF
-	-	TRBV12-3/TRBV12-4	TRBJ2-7	TGTGCCAGCAGTTTCGTTCCCGTCTACGAGCAGTACTTC	CASSFVPVYEQYF
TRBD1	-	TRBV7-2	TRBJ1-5	TGTGCCAGCAGCTTAGTCGGGACAGTCAATCAGCCCCAGCATTTT	CASSLVGTVNQPQHF
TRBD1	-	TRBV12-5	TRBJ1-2	TGTGCTAGTGGTTTGGCACTGGGACAGGGCAGGAACTATGGCTACACCTTC	CASGLALGQGRNYGYTF
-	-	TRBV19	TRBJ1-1	TGTGCCAGTCAAGACAGGCCGGAAGGGAACACTGAAGCTTTCTTT	CASQDRPEGNTEAFF
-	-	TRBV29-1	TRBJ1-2	TGCAGCACTCGGGGGGTTGGCTACACCTTC	CSTRGVGYTF
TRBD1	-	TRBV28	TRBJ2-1	TGTGCCAGCAGTAAACGGGACAGGGGATTCCGAGACAATGAGCAGTTCTTC	CASSKRDRGFRDNEQFF
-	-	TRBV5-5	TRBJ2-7	TGTGCCAGCAGGCAAAGACAAAACGAGCAGTACTTC	CASRQRQNEQYF
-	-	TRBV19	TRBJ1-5	TGTGCCAGTAGAGAGGAGTCCTATAGCAATCAGCCCCAGCATTTT	CASREESYSNQPQHF
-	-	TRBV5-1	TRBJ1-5	TGCGCCAGCAGCCTACAGGAAAATCAGCCCCAGCATTTT	CASSLQENQPQHF
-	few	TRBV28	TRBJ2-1	TGTGCCAGCAGTCCCCAGGGGATCCCCTACAATGAGCAGTTCTTC	CASSPQGIPYNEQFF
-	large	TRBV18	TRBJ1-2	TGTGCCAGCTCACCGGTAGTACAGGGCGTTAACTATGGCTACACCTTC	CASSPVVQGVNYGYTF
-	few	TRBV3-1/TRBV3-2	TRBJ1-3	TGTGCCAGCAGCCAAGATCCCTCAGGAACGTTAAGCTCTGGAAACACCATATATTTT	CASSQDPSGTLSSGNTIYF
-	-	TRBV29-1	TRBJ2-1	TGCAGCGTTGACTCTTTGGTCGGGCAGTTCTTC	CSVDSLVGQFF
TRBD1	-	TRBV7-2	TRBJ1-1	TGTGCCAGCAGCTTAGGGGCCAGGGGGGCACCCCGAGAAGCTTTCTTT	CASSLGARGAPREAFF
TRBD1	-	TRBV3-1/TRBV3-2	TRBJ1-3	TGTGCCAGCAGTCGGACAGGGAGCTCCTCTGGAAACACCATATATTTT	CASSRTGSSSGNTIYF
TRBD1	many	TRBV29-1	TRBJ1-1	TGCAGCGTTTATGGGTCGAACAGGGGCCGAATCTGGGACACTGAAGCTTTCTTT	CSVYGSNRGRIWDTEAFF
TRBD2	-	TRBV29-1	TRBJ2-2	TGCAGCGGCAGGATAGCGGGAGGTGCCGGGGAGCTGTTTTTT	CSGRIAGGAGELFF
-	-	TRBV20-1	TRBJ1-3	TGCAGTGCTAGAGAGGGAGACACCATATATTTT	CSAREGDTIYF